One and the same sample provided the 21 T cell receptor beta chains below, sequenced in a study of shared clonotypes between healthy human individuals. Some clones are missing from TCRdb's copy, which holds only in-frame ones; the method was immunoSEQ multiplex PCR. The table has millions of clones, roughly 91% seen once. CD8 cells regarded as naive lacked CD45RO, were positively chosen for CCR7, and omitted terminally differentiated effector memory CD45RA+ cells. Sequencing was performed on naive CD8+ T cells from PBMCs. The origin of the receptors is a man aged 18-30 years in good health. Some clones in this sample may be carry-over from other donors' samples.

The chain carries TRBV6-4 and TRBJ2-7; tentative D call: TRBD1 (5 bases). Trimming shortened V by 2 bases and J by 1 base, and 12 bases separated the two germline ends. CDR1 MRHNA and CDR2 SNTAGT come from the germline V gene. This CDR3 has 15 residues. This CDR3 is CASSDAEAGSYEQYF. CDR3 nucleotides: TGTGCCAGCAGTGACGCCGAGGCAGGGTCCTACGAGCAGTACTTC.

The J gene is TRBJ1-5, the V gene TRBV28; D gene uncertain. Germline V gene lookup returns CDR1 MDHEN and CDR2 SYDVKM. The CDR3 loop spans 15 amino acids. V was pared by 5 bases and J by 5 bases, with 16 bases between. CDR3 amino acids: CASSGRLVGYQPQHF. The CDR3, as DNA: TGTGCCAGCAGTGGAAGGCTGGTCGGCTATCAGCCCCAGCATTTT.

This sequence joins TRBV9 and TRBJ1-2, with a weak D call TRBD1 (5 bases). This CDR3 is built from 17 residues. Germline loops: CDR1 SGDLS, CDR2 YYNGEE. V lost 0 bases and J lost 4, with 19 bases in between. This CDR3 reads CASSVGPGQGGFYGYTF. The CDR3 DNA follows: TGTGCCAGCAGCGTAGGTCCGGGGCAAGGCGGTTTCTATGGCTACACCTTC.

The rearrangement uses TRBV28 and TRBJ1-1, with D hard to call. This CDR3 is 14 amino acids long. Germline V gene sequence: CDR1 MDHEN, CDR2 SYDVKM. V lost 3 bases and J lost 11, with 19 bases in between. The CDR3 DNA sequence: TGTGCCAGCAGTTTCCCCTCGGATCCTTTGTGGGCTTTCTTT. It specifies CASSFPSDPLWAFF.

The V call is TRBV28, the J call TRBJ1-4, with D perhaps matching TRBD1 (5 bases). This CDR3 comprises 17 residues. The germline V and J ends were trimmed by 8 bases and 1 base, with 20 bases remaining between them. Germline-derived CDR1 and CDR2 are MDHEN and SYDVKM. The CDR3 sequence is CASLSGGETRTNEKLFF. CDR3 sequence (DNA): TGTGCCAGCCTTTCGGGGGGTGAAACCCGAACTAATGAAAAACTGTTTTTT.

The CDR3 sequence: CASRRREAGANVLTF. The CDR3 DNA follows: TGTGCCAGCAGACGGAGGGAAGCTGGGGCCAACGTCCTGACTTTC. The V gene is TRBV7-9, the J gene TRBJ2-6, with D perhaps matching TRBD2 (6 bases). V was clipped by 6 bases and J by 2 bases, with 11 bases between them. The CDR3 length is 15 residues. CDR1 and CDR2 (germline): SEHNR, FQNEAQ (reference sequence).

CDR3 bases: TGTGCCAGCAGCGTTACAGGGTCGAGAACCTACGAGCAGTACTTC. It translates to CASSVTGSRTYEQYF. The V gene is TRBV11-2, the J gene TRBJ2-7; D is possibly TRBD1 (6 bases). The V gene lost 5 bases and the J gene lost 2 bases, with 16 bases spanning the gap. CDR1 and CDR2 from the germline V gene are SGHAT and FQNNGV. CDR3 length equals 15 residues.

This chain joins TRBV11-2 and TRBJ1-1, with unresolved D. This CDR3 spans 14 amino acids. Trimming removed 1 base from V and 0 bases from J, with 6 bases in between. Germline CDR1 reads SGHAT; CDR2 reads FQNNGV. CDR3 sequence (DNA): TGTGCCAGCAGCTTAGTGACACTGAACACTGAAGCTTTCTTT. The encoded protein is CASSLVTLNTEAFF.

The gene calls are TRBV6-1 and TRBJ2-7; D is undetermined. This CDR3 has 13 amino acids. Germline values: CDR1 MNHNS, CDR2 SASEGT. V lost 8 bases, J lost 0 bases, and 11 bases lay in between. CDR3 region: CASRQSSSYEQYF. The CDR3 coding sequence is TGTGCCAGCCGGCAGTCGAGCTCCTACGAGCAGTACTTC.

Remarks on this clone: Other DNA variants within this sample encode the same CDR3. The genes are TRBV9 and TRBJ1-5; tentatively, D is TRBD1 (6 bases). Germline-derived CDR1 and CDR2 are SGDLS and YYNGEE. This CDR3 is 14 amino acids long. The V end lost 0 bases, the J end lost 7 bases, and 11 bases lay between the germline ends. The CDR3 DNA follows: TGTGCCAGCAGCGTAGCTGGGGGGGCGCAGCCCCAGCATTTT. Its protein product is CASSVAGGAQPQHF.

The chain uses TRBV29-1 and TRBJ2-7, with D hard to call. Germline V gives CDR1 SQVTM, CDR2 ANQGSEA. The CDR3 is 12 amino acids. V lost 5 bases to trimming and J lost 7 bases, with 15 bases between them. This CDR3 reads CSVIDGLGEQYF. CDR3 nucleotide sequence: TGCAGCGTTATCGACGGCCTAGGAGAGCAGTACTTC.

The chain has TRBV29-1 and TRBJ1-1; no definite D call. V lost 7 bases, J lost 8 bases, and 17 bases lay in between. CDR1 is SQVTM and CDR2 is ANQGSEA in the germline V gene. The CDR3 runs to 12 residues. This CDR3 is CSALPGRREAFF. The CDR3 bases are TGCAGCGCCCTACCCGGGAGAAGGGAAGCTTTCTTT.

Comments on this clone: The same CDR3 also results from other DNA sequences found in this sample. The V call is TRBV27, the J call TRBJ2-7, with 9 bases that match TRBD2. CDR1 and CDR2 (germline): MNHEY, SMNVEV (reference sequence). J was trimmed by 3 bases and V by 0 bases; bases with no gene match: 6. This CDR3 is 16 amino acids long. This chain's CDR3 is CASSLSPGSGSYEQYF. The DNA for the CDR3 is TGTGCCAGCAGTTTATCCCCGGGTAGCGGGAGCTACGAGCAGTACTTC.

Comments on this clone: The same CDR3 also results from other DNA sequences found in this sample. The DNA of the CDR3 is TGTGCCAGCAGTCTCCACGACGGATCCTCCTACGAGCAGTACTTC. Its translation: CASSLHDGSSYEQYF. The chain recombines TRBV27 with TRBJ2-7; D is undetermined. Germline assignment: CDR1 MNHEY and CDR2 SMNVEV (reference sequence). The CDR3 is made up of 15 amino acids. Trimming shortened V by 5 bases and J by 0 bases, and 14 bases separated the two germline ends.

The chain combines TRBV7-8 with TRBJ2-4, with a weak D call TRBD2 (5 bases). Trimming pared 1 base from V and 0 bases from J, leaving 13 bases between. Germline lookup yields CDR1 SGHVS and CDR2 FQNEAQ. This CDR3 is built from 17 residues. CDR3 nucleotide sequence: TGTGCCAGCAGCTTAGAATGGGAGATACTAGCCAAAAACATTCAGTACTTC. This sequence encodes CASSLEWEILAKNIQYF.

The V call is TRBV30, the J call TRBJ2-7; D remains ambiguous. The CDR3 covers 12 residues. Trimming cost V 5 bases and J 4 bases, with 12 bases left between them. The V gene's germline CDR1 is GTSNPN and CDR2 SVGIG (reference sequence). The chain's CDR3 is CAWGPSRYEQYF. As DNA, the CDR3 is TGTGCCTGGGGGCCTTCGCGATACGAGCAGTACTTC.

Turning to this clone: This sample includes further DNA sequences coding for the same CDR3. The V and J genes are TRBV27 and TRBJ2-3, with 9 positions matching TRBD2. Losses at the gene ends were 5 bases for V and 2 bases for J; bases not matched to a gene: 8. Germline loops: CDR1 MNHEY, CDR2 SMNVEV (reference sequence). The CDR3 extends over 16 amino acids. The CDR3 reads CASSPSSGESTDTQYF. In nucleotides, the CDR3 is TGTGCCAGCAGTCCCTCTAGCGGGGAATCCACAGATACGCAGTATTTT.

V gene TRBV7-7 combines with J gene TRBJ2-5; the match to TRBD1 covers 10 bases. Losses at the gene ends were 5 bases for V and 5 bases for J; bases not matched to a gene: 2. Looked up from germline, CDR1 is SSHAT and CDR2 is FNYEAQ (reference sequence). There are 13 residues in the CDR3. CDR3 region: CASSRGQGETQYF. In nucleotides, the CDR3 is TGTGCCAGCAGCCGGGGACAGGGGGAGACCCAGTACTTC.

This CDR3 is CASSHSGPHYEQYF. CDR3 nucleotides: TGTGCCAGCAGCCACTCCGGGCCCCACTACGAGCAGTACTTC. The V and J genes are TRBV4-2 and TRBJ2-7, with D unclear. This CDR3 contains 14 residues. With 3 bases removed from V and 3 bases from J, the gap between germline ends came to 12 bases. The germline V gene has CDR1 LGHNA and CDR2 YNFKEQ.

This chain links TRBV5-4 with TRBJ2-1; D unresolved. Per germline, CDR1 SGHNT and CDR2 YYREEE (reference sequence). The CDR3 has 19 residues. V lost 1 base and J 1 base, leaving 21 bases between the germline ends. CDR3 residues: CASSLKREKWRLSYNEQFF. CDR3 bases: TGTGCCAGCAGCTTGAAAAGGGAAAAATGGCGATTATCCTACAATGAGCAGTTCTTC.

The gene calls are TRBV9 and TRBJ1-1; TRBD1 matches at 11 bases. CDR1 and CDR2 (germline): SGDLS, YYNGEE. The CDR3 is 12 residues long. V shed 7 bases, J shed 6 bases, and the junction held 2 bases outside the gene matches. As DNA, the CDR3 is TGTGCCAGCGGACAGGGGGCCGCTGAAGCTTTCTTT. Its protein is CASGQGAAEAFF.